This TCR beta chain was profiled in a study of blood T cell repertoires in COVID-19. Study as a whole: Researchers got acute and convalescent COVID-19 samples from the United States, Italy and Spain.

Measured with immunoSEQ multiplex PCR; TCRdb has only the in-frame clones, and not every one. The data show about 170,000 clones, 83% seen once. This CDR3 region has 16 residues. CDR1 and CDR2 (germline): SGHTA, FQGNSA. J was trimmed by 5 bases and V by 5 bases; bases with no gene match: 10. The rearrangement uses TRBV7-2 and TRBJ2-1; 9 bases align to TRBD2. The clonotype comes from a woman older than 75 with acute or convalescent COVID-19. Source material: peripheral blood. The CDR3 region has the DNA TGTGCCAGCAGCCCACGGAGCGGGGGGCTGAACAATGAGCAGTTCTTC. This codes for CASSPRSGGLNNEQFF.